Below, 11 T cell receptor beta chains from the same sample are listed, as sequenced in a study of blood T cell repertoires in COVID-19 (dated by TCRdb to the early 2020s). Receptor amplification or capture employed the immunoSEQ multiplex PCR assay. Not all clones reach the TCRdb copy of this immuneACCESS table, which keeps in-frame sequences only. Checked studies attribute under half of the gap to unresolved V genes and leave the rest unexplained. The sample profile shows about 300,000 clones; about nine tenths of them were found once. The top ten hold more than 9% of the sample. The sample was PBMCs or T cells enriched from blood (not recorded which). The receptors derive from a woman between 18 and 29 years old who had recovered from COVID-19.

This clone was counted only a few times. The V and J genes are TRBV16 and TRBJ1-5, with D uncertain. V was shortened by 4 bases and J by 16 bases, with 20 bases between the two germline ends. The V gene's germline CDR1 is KGHSY and CDR2 FQNENV. The CDR3 consists of 13 residues. The CDR3 region has the DNA TGTGCCAGCAGCCCAATTCTGGGAGGTCTACTCCATTTT. This codes for CASSPILGGLLHF.

The chain combines TRBV9 with TRBJ2-3, with 9 bases fitting TRBD1. CDR3 size: 18 residues. Germline loops: CDR1 SGDLS, CDR2 YYNGEE. Losses at the gene ends were 0 bases for V and 3 bases for J; bases not matched to a gene: 11. As DNA, the CDR3 is TGTGCCAGCAGCGTAGGGTACATCGGGGGACAGGGAACAGATACGCAGTATTTT. As protein: CASSVGYIGGQGTDTQYF.

This clone has just a few counts. The chain carries TRBV28 and TRBJ1-1; D is unclear. V dropped 3 bases and J dropped 10 bases, with 24 bases sitting between them. The CDR3 runs to 16 residues. Per germline, CDR1 MDHEN and CDR2 SYDVKM. CDR3 residues: CASSFPQDISQIGAFF. The CDR3, as DNA: TGTGCCAGCAGTTTTCCCCAAGACATAAGCCAGATCGGAGCTTTCTTT.

The chain couples TRBV2 to TRBJ1-6; no reliable D call. The CDR3 length is 15 residues. Germline CDR1 is SNHLY and CDR2 is FYNNEI. V gave up 5 bases and J gave up 9 bases, with 17 bases separating them. This CDR3 is CASSTQSGVGSPLHF. The CDR3 region has the DNA TGTGCCAGCAGTACCCAATCCGGGGTGGGTTCACCCCTCCACTTT.

This clone was seen just once. The chain has TRBV10-3 and TRBJ1-4; 9 bases fit TRBD1. V shed 0 bases, J shed 0 bases, and the junction held 5 bases outside the gene matches. CDR1 ENHRY and CDR2 SYGVKD come from the germline V gene. The CDR3 loop spans 18 amino acids. The CDR3 sequence: CAISESPGQGATNEKLFF. CDR3 DNA sequence: TGTGCCATCAGTGAGTCGCCGGGACAGGGAGCAACTAATGAAAAACTGTTTTTT.

The chain recombines TRBV10-2 with TRBJ2-1; 10 nucleotides align to TRBD2. J lost 9 bases, V lost 6 bases, and 11 bases had no gene match. The CDR3 has 15 amino acids. CDR1 and CDR2 from the germline V gene are WSHSY and SAAADI. The CDR3 sequence is CASRPALAGPGEQFF. The CDR3 DNA sequence: TGCGCCAGCAGACCCGCACTAGCGGGGCCGGGTGAGCAGTTCTTC.

The rearrangement links TRBV11-2 to TRBJ1-4; D unclear. V lost 3 bases and J lost 4, with 12 bases in between. The CDR3 covers 15 residues. CDR1 and CDR2 (germline): SGHAT, FQNNGV. CDR3 region: CASSFTDILNEKLFF. CDR3 bases: TGTGCCAGCAGCTTTACAGACATCCTTAATGAAAAACTGTTTTTT.

The chain uses TRBV7-2 and TRBJ1-4, with D hard to call. Between the trimmed V and J ends, which lost 3 bases and 4 bases, there was a span of 6 bases. Germline assignment: CDR1 SGHTA and CDR2 FQGNSA. CDR3 length: 13 residues. CDR3 protein: CASSLEDNEKLFF. The CDR3 DNA sequence: TGTGCCAGCAGCTTGGAGGATAATGAAAAACTGTTTTTT.

This clone showed up many times. J is TRBJ2-7 and V is TRBV28; D gene ambiguous. The germline V gene has CDR1 MDHEN and CDR2 SYDVKM. The V end lost 3 bases, the J end lost 5 bases, and 17 bases lay between the germline ends. There are 15 residues in the CDR3. DNA for the CDR3: TGTGCCAGCAGTTTGATGGCCATGCTACGGGACGAGCAGTACTTC. Translated: CASSLMAMLRDEQYF.

The rearrangement links TRBV11-3 to TRBJ1-1; 8 nucleotides match TRBD1. The CDR3 spans 17 residues. V lost 0 bases, J lost 1 base, and 7 bases stayed unmatched. CDR1 and CDR2 (germline): SGHNT, YENEEA. DNA for the CDR3: TGTGCCAGCAGCTTAGAAGGTTTAGACAGGGGGAACACTGAAGCTTTCTTT. Translation gives CASSLEGLDRGNTEAFF.

This clone came up once. The chain links TRBV29-1 to TRBJ1-5; possible D gene TRBD1, 6 bases. The germline V and J ends were trimmed by 4 bases and 0 bases, with 16 bases remaining between them. The length of the CDR3 is 16 residues. The germline CDR1 and CDR2 sequences are SQVTM and ANQGSEA. The CDR3 region is CSVGIGAGDSNQPQHF. DNA of the CDR3: TGCAGCGTTGGGATCGGGGCAGGGGATAGCAATCAGCCCCAGCATTTT.